The source of this TCR beta chain is a study of CD8 T cells in ankylosing spondylitis. TCRdb independently ran MiXCR on the 5' RACE reads; one entry per CDR3 protein. The data hold 150,000 to 200,000 distinct CDR3 sequences, with 13% observed a single time. Germline-derived CDR1 and CDR2 are LGHNA and YNFKEQ. V was pared by 5 bases and J by 3 bases, with 19 bases between. CDR3 size: 17 residues. This clonotype showed up many times. V usage is TRBV4-2 and J usage is TRBJ1-4; TRBD1 is a possible D gene (6 bases). Source material: blood, either unsorted or a sorted T cell fraction (not recorded which). The receptor comes from a female donor with ankylosing spondylitis or in good health (not recorded which). CDR3 in DNA: TGTGCCAGCAGCGTACAGGGCTTAGCTACAGCTAATGAAAAACTGTTTTTT. Translating gives CASSVQGLATANEKLFF.